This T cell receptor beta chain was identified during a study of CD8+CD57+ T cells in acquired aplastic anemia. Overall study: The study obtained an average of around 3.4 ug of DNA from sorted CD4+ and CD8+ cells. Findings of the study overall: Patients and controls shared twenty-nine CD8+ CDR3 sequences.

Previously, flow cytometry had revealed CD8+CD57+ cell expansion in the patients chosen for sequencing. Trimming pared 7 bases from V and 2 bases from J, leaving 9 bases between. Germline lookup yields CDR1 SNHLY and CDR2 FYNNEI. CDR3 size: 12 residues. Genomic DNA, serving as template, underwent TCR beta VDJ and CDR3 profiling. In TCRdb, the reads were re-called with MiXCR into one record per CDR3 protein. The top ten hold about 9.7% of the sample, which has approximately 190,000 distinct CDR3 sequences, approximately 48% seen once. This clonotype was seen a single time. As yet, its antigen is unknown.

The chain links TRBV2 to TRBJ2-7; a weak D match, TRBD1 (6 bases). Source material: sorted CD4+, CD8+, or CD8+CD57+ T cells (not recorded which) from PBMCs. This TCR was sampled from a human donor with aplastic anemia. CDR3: CASTDRAYEQYF. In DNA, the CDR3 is TGTGCCAGCACGGACAGAGCCTACGAGCAGTACTTC.